The rows below give T cell receptor beta chains drawn from one sample of a study of blood T cell repertoires in COVID-19. TCRdb's copy holds only in-frame clones and misses some; the assay was immunoSEQ multiplex PCR. The profile covers approximately 170,000 clones, with about 88% appearing a single time and under 2% taken by the ten largest. The sequencing sample was made of peripheral blood. These receptors originate from a man between 18 and 29 years old who had recovered from COVID-19. Each CDR3 is given with its conserved first and last residue. D genes are given only for firm matches. Only part of the rows carry a size: once, few, many, or a class if the clone is expanded.

D	size	length	V	J	CDR3	DNA
TRBD1	NA	16	TRBV4-3	TRBJ1-4	CASSLLAGQGHEKLFF	TGCGCCAGCAGCCTCCTAGCAGGACAGGGCCATGAAAAACTGTTTTTT
TRBD2	NA	15	TRBV6-5	TRBJ2-7	CASSYSSGTINEQYF	TGTGCCAGCAGTTATTCTAGCGGGACAATTAACGAGCAGTACTTC
NA	NA	15	TRBV4-3	TRBJ1-1	CASSQDGGTNTEAFF	TGCGCCAGCAGCCAAGATGGGGGGACGAACACTGAAGCTTTCTTT
TRBD2	NA	15	TRBV6-2/TRBV6-3	TRBJ2-7	CASSSSNGRNYEQYF	TGTGCCAGCAGCTCGTCAAACGGGAGGAACTACGAGCAGTACTTC
TRBD1	NA	13	TRBV5-4	TRBJ1-2	CASSAGQGRSYTF	TGTGCCAGCAGCGCTGGACAGGGAAGGAGCTACACCTTC
TRBD2	NA	15	TRBV14	TRBJ2-7	CASSHGLAAPYEQYF	TGTGCCAGCAGCCATGGACTAGCGGCCCCCTACGAGCAGTACTTC
NA	NA	16	TRBV21-1	TRBJ2-1	CASSKADNGSYNEQFF	TGTGCCAGCAGCAAAGCGGACAACGGATCCTACAATGAGCAGTTCTTC
NA	NA	13	TRBV7-6	TRBJ1-1	CASSSGLNTEAFF	TGTGCCAGCAGCTCGGGGTTGAACACTGAAGCTTTCTTT
NA	NA	13	TRBV19	TRBJ1-1	CASSPDSPGKAFF	TGTGCCAGTAGTCCGGACAGCCCGGGGAAAGCTTTCTTT
TRBD1	NA	15	TRBV18	TRBJ1-6	CASSPPRPGGSPLHF	TGTGCCAGCTCACCACCTCGGCCAGGGGGTTCACCCCTCCACTTT
NA	NA	16	TRBV14	TRBJ1-6	CASSQGLSFGGSPLHF	TGTGCCAGCAGCCAAGGTTTATCGTTTGGCGGCTCACCCCTCCACTTT
NA	NA	11	TRBV5-1	TRBJ2-2	CASSLAGELFF	TGCGCCAGCAGCTTGGCAGGGGAGCTGTTTTTT
NA	NA	14	TRBV2	TRBJ1-2	CASALQGTNYGYTF	TGTGCCAGCGCGTTACAGGGTACTAACTATGGCTACACCTTC
TRBD1	NA	16	TRBV28	TRBJ1-5	CASSPPRGGADQPQHF	TGTGCCAGCAGTCCCCCAAGAGGGGGCGCCGATCAGCCCCAGCATTTT
NA	NA	15	TRBV7-9	TRBJ1-2	CASSSNRDPNYGYTF	TGTGCCAGCAGCTCCAACAGGGATCCTAACTATGGCTACACCTTC
NA	NA	13	TRBV7-9	TRBJ2-5	CASSGGGPGTQYF	TGTGCCAGCAGCGGCGGAGGGCCCGGGACCCAGTACTTC
NA	NA	13	TRBV19	TRBJ1-5	CASSNTVDQPQHF	TGTGCCAGTAGTAATACAGTTGATCAGCCCCAGCATTTT
TRBD2	NA	16	TRBV7-6	TRBJ2-1	CASSLAPLAGMNEQFF	TGTGCCAGCAGCTTAGCGCCCCTAGCGGGAATGAATGAGCAGTTCTTC
NA	NA	12	TRBV5-1	TRBJ2-1	CASSLDWNEQFF	TGCGCCAGCAGCCTGGACTGGAATGAGCAGTTCTTC
TRBD2	NA	15	TRBV5-6	TRBJ2-5	CASSVRTSGRETQYF	TGTGCCAGCAGCGTTAGGACTAGCGGGAGGGAGACCCAGTACTTC
TRBD1	NA	15	TRBV19	TRBJ1-1	CASKSVTGGLTEAFF	TGTGCCAGCAAGTCGGTGACAGGGGGCTTGACTGAAGCTTTCTTT
NA	few	15	TRBV7-2	TRBJ2-7	CASSLGLGAQYEQYF	TGTGCCAGCAGCTTGGGTCTGGGAGCACAGTACGAGCAGTACTTC
NA	once	12	TRBV29-1	TRBJ1-2	CSVAAQNYGYTF	TGCAGCGTTGCAGCGCAAAACTATGGCTACACCTTC
NA	NA	13	TRBV5-4	TRBJ1-2	CASSFGGGDGYTF	TGTGCCAGCAGCTTTGGAGGGGGGGATGGCTACACCTTC
TRBD2	NA	16	TRBV18	TRBJ2-7	CASSPSLAGGAYEQYF	TGTGCCAGCTCACCGAGTCTAGCGGGAGGCGCCTACGAGCAGTACTTC
NA	NA	14	TRBV29-1	TRBJ2-7	CSVEDERETDEQYF	TGCAGCGTTGAAGACGAACGGGAGACCGACGAGCAGTACTTC
TRBD2	NA	16	TRBV3-1/TRBV3-2	TRBJ2-7	CASSPGLAGVIYEQYF	TGTGCCAGCAGCCCCGGACTAGCGGGGGTGATCTACGAGCAGTACTTC
TRBD1	NA	15	TRBV9	TRBJ1-2	CASSPGGGEGYGYTF	TGTGCCAGCAGCCCGGGAGGGGGCGAAGGCTATGGCTACACCTTC
NA	once	15	TRBV18	TRBJ2-7	CASSPRQLRSYEQYF	TGTGCCAGCTCACCCAGACAGCTTCGGTCCTACGAGCAGTACTTC
NA	NA	13	TRBV18	TRBJ1-2	CASSPAQNYGYTF	TGTGCCAGCTCACCGGCCCAGAACTATGGCTACACCTTC
NA	NA	14	TRBV19	TRBJ1-4	CASSGGATNEKLFF	TGTGCCAGTAGTGGGGGGGCTACTAATGAAAAACTGTTTTTT
NA	NA	14	TRBV28	TRBJ2-3	CASSKGRGRDTQYF	TGTGCCAGCAGCAAAGGGAGGGGGAGGGATACGCAGTATTTT
TRBD2	NA	16	TRBV24-1	TRBJ2-1	CATSDYVSSGLHEQFF	TGTGCCACCAGTGATTACGTGTCTAGCGGCCTCCATGAGCAGTTCTTC
NA	NA	14	TRBV6-5	TRBJ2-7	CASSYSPGVDEQYF	TGTGCCAGCAGTTACTCTCCGGGAGTGGACGAGCAGTACTTC
TRBD1	few	13	TRBV6-2/TRBV6-3	TRBJ1-1	CASSPRTGAEAFF	TGTGCCAGCAGTCCGAGGACAGGGGCTGAAGCTTTCTTT
TRBD2	NA	15	TRBV27	TRBJ2-1	CASSSWTSQNNEQFF	TGTGCCAGCAGTTCTTGGACTAGTCAAAACAATGAGCAGTTCTTC
TRBD1	NA	16	TRBV7-6	TRBJ1-6	CASSPLNNRGTAPLHF	TGTGCCAGCAGCCCCCTAAATAACAGGGGTACGGCACCCCTCCACTTT
NA	NA	15	TRBV11-2	TRBJ1-1	CASSLYEELNTEAFF	TGTGCCAGCAGCTTATATGAGGAATTGAACACTGAAGCTTTCTTT
NA	NA	16	TRBV6-1	TRBJ1-5	CASSEAARLLDQPQHF	TGTGCCAGCAGTGAAGCGGCACGACTGCTAGATCAGCCCCAGCATTTT
NA	NA	14	TRBV30	TRBJ2-5	CAWSETTPPGSQYF	TGTGCCTGGAGTGAGACAACCCCCCCGGGGTCCCAGTACTTC
NA	NA	14	TRBV6-5	TRBJ1-3	CASSRGDSGNTIYF	TGTGCCAGCAGTAGGGGCGACTCTGGAAACACCATATATTTT
TRBD1	NA	15	TRBV5-6	TRBJ1-1	CASTLTGGGLTEAFF	TGTGCCAGCACCCTAACAGGGGGCGGGCTCACTGAAGCTTTCTTT
NA	NA	16	TRBV27	TRBJ2-7	CASSLSLGEAPYEQYF	TGTGCCAGCAGTTTATCCCTTGGGGAGGCCCCCTACGAGCAGTACTTC